This is a list of T cell receptor beta chains from one sample in a study of T-cell reconstitution after alpha-beta-depleted transplantation in children. TCRdb itself ran the PCR reads through MiXCR, one entry per CDR3 protein. The sample yields about 340,000 distinct CDR3 sequences, about 9.3% seen once. The source was PBMCs from the stem cell graft donor, collected from the stem cell graft. These receptors all stem from a human donor who donated a stem cell graft to a child with acute lymphoblastic leukemia. Each CDR3 is given with its conserved first and last residue. D genes are given only for firm matches. Clone size, where shown, is once, few, many, or a class for clones that have expanded.

D: TRBD1; size: many; J: TRBJ2-1; V: TRBV27; DNA: TGTGCCAGCAGTCCTCGGACAGGCTCCTACAATGAGCAGTTCTTC; CDR3: CASSPRTGSYNEQFF
D: .; size: .; J: TRBJ2-1; V: TRBV20-1; DNA: TGCAGTGCTAGTGGATGGCCACTCTCCTACAATGAGCAGTTCTTC; CDR3: CSASGWPLSYNEQFF
D: TRBD1; size: few; J: TRBJ2-1; V: TRBV20-1; DNA: TGCAGTGCTAGGAAGATAGGACAGGGGAACTACAATGAGCAGTTCTTC; CDR3: CSARKIGQGNYNEQFF
D: TRBD2; size: .; J: TRBJ2-1; V: TRBV20-1; DNA: TGCAGTGCTAGAGATGCCGGCCTAGCGGGAGTCTACAATGAGCAGTTCTTC; CDR3: CSARDAGLAGVYNEQFF
D: TRBD2; size: .; J: TRBJ2-3; V: TRBV30; DNA: TGTGCCTGGACCGGCGCGGGGGGAGATACGCAGTATTTT; CDR3: CAWTGAGGDTQYF
D: .; size: .; J: TRBJ2-1; V: TRBV10-2; DNA: TGCGCCAGCAGTGAGTCGCGGCCGTCCTCCTACAATGAGCAGTTCTTC; CDR3: CASSESRPSSYNEQFF
D: .; size: few; J: TRBJ2-7; V: TRBV5-1; DNA: TGCGCCAGCAGCGGAACCGGGACAAAGGGGGAGCAGTACTTC; CDR3: CASSGTGTKGEQYF
D: .; size: few; J: TRBJ2-2; V: TRBV7-9; DNA: TGTGCCAGCAGCTTACTATACACCGGGGAGCTGTTTTTT; CDR3: CASSLLYTGELFF
D: .; size: .; J: TRBJ2-1; V: TRBV7-8; DNA: TGTGCCAGCAGCCCCTTTGTACGTAATGAGCAGTTCTTC; CDR3: CASSPFVRNEQFF
D: .; size: .; J: TRBJ1-4; V: TRBV20-1; DNA: TGCAGTGCCGGCCGTGGGGGGCACAATGAAAAACTGTTTTTT; CDR3: CSAGRGGHNEKLFF
D: TRBD2; size: .; J: TRBJ2-1; V: TRBV7-9; DNA: TGTGCCAGCAGCTTACGGCGGGAGGGCCTCTCCTACAATGAGCAGTTCTTC; CDR3: CASSLRREGLSYNEQFF
D: .; size: .; J: TRBJ1-1; V: TRBV11-2; DNA: TGTGCCAGCAGCTTGAGGGGAGTATGGGGGAAAGCTTTCTTT; CDR3: CASSLRGVWGKAFF
D: .; size: many; J: TRBJ1-1; V: TRBV6-1; DNA: TGTGCCAGCAGGAGGAGGGACCGAACCACTGAAGCTTTCTTT; CDR3: CASRRRDRTTEAFF
D: .; size: .; J: TRBJ2-5; V: TRBV6-5; DNA: TGTGCCAGCAGTTACTCCGGGGGCGGGGGCGAAGGGCAAGGAGAGACCCAGTACTTC; CDR3: CASSYSGGGGEGQGETQYF
D: .; size: many; J: TRBJ2-1; V: TRBV27; DNA: TGTGCCAGCAGTTTTCCGGGCGTTAATGAGCAGTTCTTC; CDR3: CASSFPGVNEQFF
D: .; size: many; J: TRBJ2-4; V: TRBV20-1; DNA: TGCAGTGCACTGGACGCAGACAAAAACATTCAGTACTTC; CDR3: CSALDADKNIQYF
D: .; size: .; J: TRBJ1-5; V: TRBV10-3; DNA: TGTGCCACCGTGGGGGGAAGCAATCAGCCCCAGCATTTT; CDR3: CATVGGSNQPQHF